A few counts support the clone carrying this T cell receptor (beta chain). This specimen comes from a study of blood T cell repertoires in COVID-19. Per the original methods: Reference gene primer amplification gave nucleated cell count estimates. The protocol was immunoSEQ multiplex PCR, while the TCRdb copy is restricted to in-frame clones and leaves out a portion. For V, J and clone size, that table is used; D and trimming come from the DNA. The sample holds 250,000 to 300,000 clones, 83% seen once. V was trimmed by 2 bases and J by 5 bases, leaving 10 bases between them. The CDR3 covers 14 residues. Germline lookup yields CDR1 LGHDT and CDR2 YNNKEL (reference sequence).

This clonotype originated in a man aged 55 to 70 who had recovered from COVID-19. J is TRBJ2-1 and V is TRBV3-1 (or the pseudogene TRBV3-2), with D perhaps matching TRBD2 (5 bases). The sample consisted of peripheral blood. The CDR3 protein is CASSQRLANNEQFF. In DNA, the CDR3 is TGTGCCAGCAGCCAAAGGCTAGCTAACAATGAGCAGTTCTTC.